This TCR beta chain was sequenced for a study of blood T cells in healthy people across ages. A J-beta primer mix and a sample-barcoded 5' primer were used in a second PCR of roughly 6 to 12 cycles. MiXCR, run by TCRdb on the 5' RACE reads, gives a single entry per CDR3 protein. The table has more than 1,000,000 distinct CDR3 sequences, almost 25% seen once. This clonotype was recorded a few times. The CDR3 consists of 14 residues. Germline-derived CDR1 and CDR2 are MDHEN and SYDVKM. The germline V and J ends were trimmed by 3 bases and 1 base, with 9 bases remaining between them. Individuals who donated were healthy Caucasians from Russia aged about 6 to 100. This same sample was also part of a study on T cells of mothers and their children. According to that study: Clones that were microchimeric and persistent were not detected among T cells.

The chain joins TRBV28 to TRBJ1-1; D is perhaps TRBD1 (5 bases). Sequencing input: blood. This TCR was recovered from a girl aged 2 to 10 in good health. The CDR3 coding sequence is TGTGCCAGCAGTTTTTTAAGGGGGAACACTGAAGCTTTCTTT. Translation gives CASSFLRGNTEAFF.